Given below is one T cell receptor beta chain in context. This record belongs to a study of blood T cell repertoires in COVID-19. Across the whole study: Acute and convalescent COVID-19 specimens originated in the United States, Italy and Spain.

V lost 6 bases, J lost 4 bases, and 18 bases stayed unmatched. Germline CDR1 is ENHRY and CDR2 is SYGVKD. This CDR3 comprises 18 residues. Here immunoSEQ multiplex PCR was the method, and the copy in TCRdb shows in-frame clones only, minus some. Found here are 10,000 to 15,000 clones, approximately 85% of them singletons; the top ten hold approximately 5.6%. Material: peripheral blood. The rearrangement uses TRBV10-3 and TRBJ2-3; 8 nucleotides align to TRBD2. The sequence came from a human donor in a cohort sampled during active COVID-19. The CDR3 DNA sequence: TGTGCCATCAGGACCCTGGGCGAAGCGGGAGATTTAGCAGATACGCAGTATTTT. Its translation is CAIRTLGEAGDLADTQYF.